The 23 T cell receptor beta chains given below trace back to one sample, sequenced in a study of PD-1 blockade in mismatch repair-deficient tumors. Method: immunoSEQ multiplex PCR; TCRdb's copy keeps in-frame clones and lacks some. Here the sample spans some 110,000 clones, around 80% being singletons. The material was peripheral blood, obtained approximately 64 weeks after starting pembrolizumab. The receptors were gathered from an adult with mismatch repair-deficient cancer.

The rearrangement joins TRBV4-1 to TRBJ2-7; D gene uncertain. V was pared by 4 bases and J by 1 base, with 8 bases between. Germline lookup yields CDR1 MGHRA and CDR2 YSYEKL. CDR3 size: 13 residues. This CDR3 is CASSPLGSYEQYF. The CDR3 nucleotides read TGCGCCAGCAGCCCATTGGGTTCCTACGAGCAGTACTTC.

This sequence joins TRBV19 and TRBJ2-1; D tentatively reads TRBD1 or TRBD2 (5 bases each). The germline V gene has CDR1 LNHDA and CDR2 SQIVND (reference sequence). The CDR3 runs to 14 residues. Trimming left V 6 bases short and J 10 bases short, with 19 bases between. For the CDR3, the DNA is TGTGCCAGTAGCGAACTCGGGGACGCGGAGGAGCAGTTCTTC. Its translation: CASSELGDAEEQFF.

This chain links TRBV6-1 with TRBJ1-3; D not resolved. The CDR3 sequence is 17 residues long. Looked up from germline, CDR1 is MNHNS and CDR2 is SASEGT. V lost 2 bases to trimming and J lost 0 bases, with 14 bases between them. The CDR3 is CASSELSLESSGNTIYF. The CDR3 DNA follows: TGTGCCAGCAGTGAACTCTCCTTGGAGAGCTCTGGAAACACCATATATTTT.

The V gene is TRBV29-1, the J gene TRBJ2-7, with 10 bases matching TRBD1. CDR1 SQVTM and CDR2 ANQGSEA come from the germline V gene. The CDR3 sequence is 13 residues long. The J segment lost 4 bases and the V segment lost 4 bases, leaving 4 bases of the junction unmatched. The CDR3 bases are TGCAGCGTTGCGGGACAGGGGAGGTACGAGCAGTACTTC. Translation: CSVAGQGRYEQYF.

The CDR3 is CASSLVGSGSFYEQYF. The CDR3 nucleotides read TGTGCCAGCAGTCTAGTTGGTAGCGGGAGCTTCTACGAGCAGTACTTC. The chain has TRBV28 and TRBJ2-7, with 9 bases matching TRBD2. Germline-derived CDR1 and CDR2 are MDHEN and SYDVKM. The CDR3 consists of 16 residues. V shed 5 bases, J shed 3 bases, and the junction held 11 bases outside the gene matches.

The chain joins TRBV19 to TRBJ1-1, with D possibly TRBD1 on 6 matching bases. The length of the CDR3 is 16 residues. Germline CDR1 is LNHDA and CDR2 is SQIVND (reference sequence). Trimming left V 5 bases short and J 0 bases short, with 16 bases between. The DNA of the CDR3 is TGTGCCAGTAGTTGGGGTCCGGGACAACTGAACACTGAAGCTTTCTTT. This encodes CASSWGPGQLNTEAFF.

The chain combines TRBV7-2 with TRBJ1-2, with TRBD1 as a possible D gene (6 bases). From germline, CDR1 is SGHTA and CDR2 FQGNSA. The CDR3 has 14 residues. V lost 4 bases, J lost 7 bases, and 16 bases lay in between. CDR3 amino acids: CASSSGGSSRGYTF. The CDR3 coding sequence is TGTGCCAGCAGCTCGGGGGGCAGCTCTCGTGGCTACACCTTC.

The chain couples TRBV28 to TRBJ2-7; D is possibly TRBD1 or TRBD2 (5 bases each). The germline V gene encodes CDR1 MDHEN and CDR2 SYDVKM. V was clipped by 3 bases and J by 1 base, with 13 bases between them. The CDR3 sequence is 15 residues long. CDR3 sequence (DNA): TGTGCCAGCAGTTTGAGCCGGGGCTTTTCCTACGAGCAGTACTTC. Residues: CASSLSRGFSYEQYF.

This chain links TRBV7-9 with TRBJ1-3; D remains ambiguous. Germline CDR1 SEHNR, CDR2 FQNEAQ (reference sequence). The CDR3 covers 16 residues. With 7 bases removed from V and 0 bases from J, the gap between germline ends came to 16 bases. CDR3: CASILYREISGNTIYF. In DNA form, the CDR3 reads TGTGCCAGCATATTATATAGGGAGATCTCTGGAAACACCATATATTTT.

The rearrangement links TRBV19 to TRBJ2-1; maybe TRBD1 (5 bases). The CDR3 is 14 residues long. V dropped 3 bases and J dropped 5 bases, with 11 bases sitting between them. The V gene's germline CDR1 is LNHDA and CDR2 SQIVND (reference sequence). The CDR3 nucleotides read TGTGCCAGTAGTATCAGGGTCCAAGACAATGAGCAGTTCTTC. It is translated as CASSIRVQDNEQFF. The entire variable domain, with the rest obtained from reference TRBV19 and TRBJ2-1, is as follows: DGGITQSPKYLFRKEGQNVTLSCEQNLNHDAMYWYRQDPGQGLRLIYYSQIVNDFQKGDIAEGYSVSREKKESFPLTVTSAQKNPTAFYLCASSIRVQDNEQFFGPGTRLTVL.

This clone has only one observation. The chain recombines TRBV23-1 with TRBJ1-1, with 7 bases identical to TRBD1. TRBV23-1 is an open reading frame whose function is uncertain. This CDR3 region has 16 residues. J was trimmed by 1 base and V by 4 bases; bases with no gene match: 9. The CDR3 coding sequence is TGCGCCAGCAGTCCCCTCCTCGACAGGGAGAACACTGAAGCTTTCTTT. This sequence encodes CASSPLLDRENTEAFF.

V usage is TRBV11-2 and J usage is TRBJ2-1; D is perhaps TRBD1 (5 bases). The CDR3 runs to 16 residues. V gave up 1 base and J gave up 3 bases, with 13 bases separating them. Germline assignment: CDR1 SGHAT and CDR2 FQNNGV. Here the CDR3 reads CASSLAGLEDYNEQFF. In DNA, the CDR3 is TGTGCCAGCAGCTTAGCAGGGTTAGAGGACTACAATGAGCAGTTCTTC.

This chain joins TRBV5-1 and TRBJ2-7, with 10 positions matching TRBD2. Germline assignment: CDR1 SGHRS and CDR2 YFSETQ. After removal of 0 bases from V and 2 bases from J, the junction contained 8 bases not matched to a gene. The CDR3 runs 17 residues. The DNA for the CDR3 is TGCGCCAGCAGCTTGGAGAGGTCCGGGACTAGCGCCTACGAGCAGTACTTC. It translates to CASSLERSGTSAYEQYF.

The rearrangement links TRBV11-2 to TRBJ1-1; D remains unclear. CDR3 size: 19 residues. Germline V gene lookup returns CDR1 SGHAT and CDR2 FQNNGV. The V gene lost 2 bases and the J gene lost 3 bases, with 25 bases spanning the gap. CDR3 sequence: CASSLPPRGRQGVDTEAFF. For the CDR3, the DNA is TGTGCCAGCAGCTTACCCCCCCGGGGTAGACAAGGCGTGGACACTGAAGCTTTCTTT.

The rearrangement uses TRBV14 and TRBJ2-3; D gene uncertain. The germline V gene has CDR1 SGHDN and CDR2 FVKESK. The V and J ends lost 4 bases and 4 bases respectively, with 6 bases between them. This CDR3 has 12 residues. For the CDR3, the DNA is TGTGCCAGCAGCCTCGTCCCAGATACGCAGTATTTT. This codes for CASSLVPDTQYF.

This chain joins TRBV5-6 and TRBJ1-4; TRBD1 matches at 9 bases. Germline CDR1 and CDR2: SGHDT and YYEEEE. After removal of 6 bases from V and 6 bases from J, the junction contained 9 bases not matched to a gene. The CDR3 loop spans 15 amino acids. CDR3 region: CASNLYRGHHEKLFF. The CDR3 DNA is TGTGCCAGCAACCTCTACAGGGGGCATCATGAAAAACTGTTTTTT.

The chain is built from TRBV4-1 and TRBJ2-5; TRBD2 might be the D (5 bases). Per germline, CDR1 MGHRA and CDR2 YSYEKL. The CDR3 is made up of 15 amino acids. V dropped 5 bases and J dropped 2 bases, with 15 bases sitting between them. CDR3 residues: CASSEGVQVQETQYF. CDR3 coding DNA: TGCGCCAGCAGCGAGGGTGTTCAGGTACAAGAGACCCAGTACTTC.

The CDR3 reads CATKDHEETQYF. The CDR3 bases are TGTGCCACCAAGGACCACGAAGAGACCCAGTACTTC. This chain links TRBV15 with TRBJ2-5; D ambiguous. The ends were cut back, 7 bases at V and 3 bases at J, with 9 bases in the middle. The CDR3 totals 12 residues. Germline CDR1 LNHNV, CDR2 YYDKDF (reference sequence).

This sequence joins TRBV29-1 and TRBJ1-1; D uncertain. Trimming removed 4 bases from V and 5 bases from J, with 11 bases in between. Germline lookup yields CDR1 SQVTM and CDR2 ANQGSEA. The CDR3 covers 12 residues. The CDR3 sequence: CSVVPGFTEAFF. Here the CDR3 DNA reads TGCAGCGTTGTTCCCGGCTTTACTGAAGCTTTCTTT.

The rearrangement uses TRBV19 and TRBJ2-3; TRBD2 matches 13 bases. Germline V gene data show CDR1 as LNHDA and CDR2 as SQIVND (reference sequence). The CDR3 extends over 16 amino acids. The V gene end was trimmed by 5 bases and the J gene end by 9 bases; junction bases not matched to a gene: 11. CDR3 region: CASSFSTSGRIQTQYF. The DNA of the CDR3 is TGTGCCAGTAGTTTTTCGACTAGCGGGAGGATACAGACGCAGTATTTT.

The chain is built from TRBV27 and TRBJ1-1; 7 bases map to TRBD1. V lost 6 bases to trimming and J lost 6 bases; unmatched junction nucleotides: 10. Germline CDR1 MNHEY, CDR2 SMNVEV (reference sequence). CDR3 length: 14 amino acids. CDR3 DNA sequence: TGTGCCAGCAGCCGCGACAGGGCGGGCCCTGAAGCTTTCTTT. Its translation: CASSRDRAGPEAFF.

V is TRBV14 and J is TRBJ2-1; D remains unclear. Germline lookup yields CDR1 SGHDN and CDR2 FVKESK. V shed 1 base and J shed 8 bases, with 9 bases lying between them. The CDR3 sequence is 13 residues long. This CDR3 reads CASSQGVKDEQFF. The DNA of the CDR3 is TGTGCCAGCAGCCAAGGCGTGAAAGATGAGCAGTTCTTC.

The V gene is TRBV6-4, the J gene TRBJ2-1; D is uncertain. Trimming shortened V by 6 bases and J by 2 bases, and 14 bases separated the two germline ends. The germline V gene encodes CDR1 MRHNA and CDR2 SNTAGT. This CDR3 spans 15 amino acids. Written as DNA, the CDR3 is TGTGCCAGCAGCGCTCTTATTGCCACCTACAATGAGCAGTTCTTC. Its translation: CASSALIATYNEQFF.